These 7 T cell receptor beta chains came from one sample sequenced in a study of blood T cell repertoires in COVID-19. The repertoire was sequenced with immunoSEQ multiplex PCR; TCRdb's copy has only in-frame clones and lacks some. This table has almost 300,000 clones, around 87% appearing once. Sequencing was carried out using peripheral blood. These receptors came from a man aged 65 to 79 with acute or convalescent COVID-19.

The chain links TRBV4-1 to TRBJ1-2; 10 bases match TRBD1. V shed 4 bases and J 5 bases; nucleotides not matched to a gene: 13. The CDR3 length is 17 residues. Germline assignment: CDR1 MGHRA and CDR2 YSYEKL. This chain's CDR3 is CASSPVVSGTGVYGYTF. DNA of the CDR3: TGCGCCAGCAGCCCAGTAGTCTCCGGGACAGGGGTTTATGGCTACACCTTC.

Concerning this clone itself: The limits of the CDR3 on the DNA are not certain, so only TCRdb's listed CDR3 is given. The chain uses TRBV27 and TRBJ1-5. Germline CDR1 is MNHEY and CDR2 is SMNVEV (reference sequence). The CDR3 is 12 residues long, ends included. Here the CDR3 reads CASSFGGGSPHF.

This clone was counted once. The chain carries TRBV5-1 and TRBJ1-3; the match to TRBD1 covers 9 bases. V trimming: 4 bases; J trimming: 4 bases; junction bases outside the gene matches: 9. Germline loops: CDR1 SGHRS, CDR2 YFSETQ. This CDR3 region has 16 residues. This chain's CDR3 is CASSPTTGGSGNTIYF. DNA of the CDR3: TGCGCCAGCAGCCCGACGACAGGGGGAAGCGGAAACACCATATATTTT.

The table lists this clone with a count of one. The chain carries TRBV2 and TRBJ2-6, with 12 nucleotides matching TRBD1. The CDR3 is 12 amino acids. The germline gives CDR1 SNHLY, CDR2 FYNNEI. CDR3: CGGTGGTNVLTF. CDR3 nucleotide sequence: TGTGGAGGGACAGGGGGCACCAACGTCCTGACTTTC.

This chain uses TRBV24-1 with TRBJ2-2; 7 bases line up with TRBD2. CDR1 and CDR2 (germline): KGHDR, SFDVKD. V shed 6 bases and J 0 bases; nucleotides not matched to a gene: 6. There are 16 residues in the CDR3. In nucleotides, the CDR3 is TGTGCCACCAGTCAGCGGGACTCGGCGAACACCGGGGAGCTGTTTTTT. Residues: CATSQRDSANTGELFF.

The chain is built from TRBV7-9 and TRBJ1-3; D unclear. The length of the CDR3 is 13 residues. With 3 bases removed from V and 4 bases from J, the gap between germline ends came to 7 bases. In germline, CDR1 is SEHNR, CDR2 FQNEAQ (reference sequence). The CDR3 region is CASSFRRGNTIYF. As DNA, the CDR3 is TGTGCCAGCAGCTTCCGCAGGGGAAACACCATATATTTT.

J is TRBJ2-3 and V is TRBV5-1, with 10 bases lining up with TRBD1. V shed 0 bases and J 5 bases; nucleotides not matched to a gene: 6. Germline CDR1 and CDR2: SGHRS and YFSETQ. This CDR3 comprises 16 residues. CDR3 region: CASSLVGQGDVDTQYF. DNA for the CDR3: TGCGCCAGCAGCTTGGTTGGACAGGGGGATGTAGATACGCAGTATTTT.